Following are 27 T cell receptor beta chains from one sample sequenced in a study of shared clonotypes between healthy human individuals. Naive CD8 cells, CD45RO-negative and positively selected for CCR7, excluded terminally differentiated effector memory CD45RA+ cells. Clones were read by immunoSEQ multiplex PCR, and TCRdb kept only the in-frame ones, dropping some. Of a few million clones listed, around 93% are singletons. Sequencing input: naive CD8+ T cells from PBMCs. All receptors derive from a man younger than 35 in good health. Some clones in this sample may be carry-over from other donors' samples.

V usage is TRBV7-2 and J usage is TRBJ2-1, with TRBD2 identical over 9 bases. Germline values: CDR1 SGHTA, CDR2 FQGNSA. V lost 6 bases, J lost 7 bases, and 10 bases stayed unmatched. CDR3 length: 15 residues. Here the CDR3 reads CASRDRLAGRNEQFF. The CDR3 DNA is TGTGCCAGCAGAGATAGGCTAGCGGGACGTAATGAGCAGTTCTTC.

This clone has a single count. The chain recombines TRBV18 with TRBJ2-5; maybe TRBD1 (5 bases). Germline CDR1 KGHSH, CDR2 LQKENI. The V end lost 0 bases, the J end lost 2 bases, and 16 bases lay between the germline ends. The length of the CDR3 is 17 residues. The CDR3 is CASSPPVGLESQETQYF. The CDR3 nucleotides read TGTGCCAGCTCACCACCGGTGGGGCTTGAGTCACAAGAGACCCAGTACTTC.

Comment on this clone: The same CDR3 can be traced to other DNA sequences in this sample. The V and J genes are TRBV4-2 and TRBJ1-1, with D possibly matching TRBD1 (5 bases). CDR3 length: 16 residues. Trimming left V 0 bases short and J 1 base short, with 12 bases between. Per germline, CDR1 LGHNA and CDR2 YNFKEQ. CDR3 protein: CASSQDDRGENTEAFF. Here the CDR3 DNA reads TGTGCCAGCAGCCAAGATGATCGAGGGGAGAACACTGAAGCTTTCTTT.

The chain combines TRBV15 with TRBJ1-1; perhaps TRBD1 as D (5 bases). V lost 0 bases to trimming and J lost 0 bases, with 8 bases between them. The germline V gene has CDR1 LNHNV and CDR2 YYDKDF (reference sequence). This CDR3 contains 15 residues. The chain's CDR3 is CATSRDRDLNTEAFF. In nucleotides, the CDR3 is TGTGCCACCAGCAGAGACAGGGACTTGAACACTGAAGCTTTCTTT.

The chain carries TRBV9 and TRBJ1-4, with D uncertain. Germline V gene data show CDR1 as SGDLS and CDR2 as YYNGEE. Trimming shortened V by 4 bases and J by 5 bases, and 15 bases separated the two germline ends. This CDR3 has 15 amino acids. The chain's CDR3 is CASSPHARENEKLFF. The CDR3 nucleotides read TGTGCCAGCAGCCCCCACGCCCGGGAAAATGAAAAACTGTTTTTT.

The chain uses TRBV7-9 and TRBJ1-3; D remains unclear. Germline lookup yields CDR1 SEHNR and CDR2 FQNEAQ (reference sequence). This CDR3 is built from 16 residues. Trimming removed 2 bases at V and 0 bases at J, with 11 bases between. In DNA form, the CDR3 reads TGTGCCAGCAGCTTAATACCCAGTACCTCTGGAAACACCATATATTTT. Amino acids: CASSLIPSTSGNTIYF.

The CDR3: CASFPTNEQFF. The DNA for the CDR3 is TGTGCCAGCTTTCCTACTAATGAGCAGTTCTTC. The chain carries TRBV6-4 and TRBJ2-1; D gene uncertain. This CDR3 is 11 amino acids long. Germline loops: CDR1 MRHNA, CDR2 SNTAGT. V gave up 8 bases and J gave up 7 bases, with 9 bases separating them.

V usage is TRBV14 and J usage is TRBJ2-7, with D possibly being TRBD2 (6 bases). The CDR3 contains 13 residues. V dropped 4 bases and J dropped 4 bases, with 11 bases sitting between them. Germline loops: CDR1 SGHDN, CDR2 FVKESK. The CDR3 reads CASSRGIPYEQYF. DNA for the CDR3: TGTGCCAGCAGCCGCGGGATTCCGTACGAGCAGTACTTC.

V gene TRBV9 combines with J gene TRBJ2-1; 10 bases fit TRBD2. This CDR3 comprises 17 residues. The germline CDR1 and CDR2 sequences are SGDLS and YYNGEE. The ends lost 4 bases at V and 6 bases at J; junction bases unmatched: 13. The CDR3 DNA follows: TGTGCCAGCAGCCCGGTGGGGTCTAGCGGGAGTGGCAATGAGCAGTTCTTC. Translating gives CASSPVGSSGSGNEQFF.

As regards this clone: Other nucleotide sequences from this sample produce the same CDR3. The chain uses TRBV18 and TRBJ1-1; D may be TRBD1 (5 bases). Between the trimmed V and J ends, which lost 3 bases and 1 base, there was a span of 9 bases. Germline-derived CDR1 and CDR2 are KGHSH and LQKENI. This CDR3 has 14 residues. In DNA, the CDR3 is TGTGCCAGCTCACCCCCAGGGCCGAACACTGAAGCTTTCTTT. It translates to CASSPPGPNTEAFF.

The rearrangement links TRBV27 to TRBJ1-5, with D unclear. The ends were cut back, 2 bases at V and 0 bases at J, with 8 bases in the middle. This CDR3 region has 15 residues. CDR1 and CDR2 from the germline V gene are MNHEY and SMNVEV (reference sequence). The CDR3 loop is CASSLMPHSNQPQHF. The CDR3 bases are TGTGCCAGCAGTTTAATGCCCCATAGCAATCAGCCCCAGCATTTT.

The rearrangement joins TRBV5-5 to TRBJ1-5; D gene unclear. CDR1 and CDR2 from the germline V gene are SGHKS and YYEKEE (reference sequence). Deletions cut 0 bases from V and 4 bases from J, with 11 bases between. CDR3 length equals 15 residues. The CDR3 nucleotides read TGTGCCAGCAGCTTGGATTCGGCTGCGAATCAGCCCCAGCATTTT. Protein sequence: CASSLDSAANQPQHF.

The chain is built from TRBV27 and TRBJ2-4, with TRBD2 matching over 13 bases. V lost 6 bases and J lost 4; bases outside the gene matches: 18. Per the germline V gene, CDR1 is MNHEY and CDR2 is SMNVEV (reference sequence). This CDR3 region has 20 residues. The CDR3 loop is CASSRSTSGRTLTQKNIQYF. CDR3 nucleotide sequence: TGTGCCAGCAGCCGTTCGACTAGCGGGAGGACCTTAACACAAAAAAACATTCAGTACTTC.

The gene calls are TRBV11-2 and TRBJ2-7; tentative D call: TRBD1 (6 bases). From germline, CDR1 is SGHAT and CDR2 FQNNGV. This CDR3 has 13 residues. V lost 1 base to trimming and J lost 7 bases, with 11 bases between them. The CDR3 spells CASSLGAGTEQYF. The CDR3 nucleotides read TGTGCCAGCAGCTTAGGGGCCGGGACAGAGCAGTACTTC. Drawing the rest from reference TRBV11-2 and TRBJ2-7, the complete variable domain is EAGVAQSPRYKIIEKRQSVAFWCNPISGHATLYWYQQILGQGPKLLIQFQNNGVVDDSQLPKDRFSAERLKGVDSTLKIQPAKLEDSAVYLCASSLGAGTEQYFGPGTRLTVT.

The chain links TRBV27 to TRBJ1-5; D is unclear. The V gene lost 5 bases and the J gene lost 4 bases, with 12 bases spanning the gap. The length of the CDR3 is 14 residues. CDR1 and CDR2 from the germline V gene are MNHEY and SMNVEV (reference sequence). CDR3 loop: CASSLNDRNQPQHF. The DNA for the CDR3 is TGTGCCAGCAGTCTTAACGACCGGAATCAGCCCCAGCATTTT.

The chain joins TRBV6-1 to TRBJ2-1; a possible D gene is TRBD2 (6 bases). Germline assignment: CDR1 MNHNS and CDR2 SASEGT. Trimming stripped 4 bases from V and 10 bases from J, with 17 bases between. This CDR3 contains 14 residues. CDR3 sequence reads: CASSVWRAGLEQFF. The CDR3 DNA reads as TGTGCCAGCAGTGTGTGGAGGGCGGGGTTGGAGCAGTTCTTC.

The J gene is TRBJ1-2, the V gene TRBV28, with D possibly matching TRBD1 (5 bases). This CDR3 has 14 amino acids. Germline CDR1 is MDHEN and CDR2 is SYDVKM. The V end lost 5 bases, the J end lost 0 bases, and 10 bases lay between the germline ends. The CDR3 reads CASSRGPTNYGYTF. The CDR3, as DNA: TGTGCCAGCAGTCGGGGCCCTACTAACTATGGCTACACCTTC.

The genes are TRBV7-2 and TRBJ2-7; the D call may be TRBD1 or TRBD2 (5 bases each). Germline-derived CDR1 and CDR2 are SGHTA and FQGNSA. The length of the CDR3 is 15 residues. The V end lost 4 bases, the J end lost 6 bases, and 19 bases lay between the germline ends. DNA of the CDR3: TGTGCCAGCAGCTCGGATAGGTCCTTGAGGGGCGAGCAGTACTTC. Amino acid sequence: CASSSDRSLRGEQYF. The full variable domain, its missing parts supplied by reference TRBV7-2 and TRBJ2-7, is GAGVSQSPSNKVTEKGKDVELRCDPISGHTALYWYRQSLGQGLEFLIYFQGNSAPDKSGLPSDRFSAERTGGSVSTLTIQRTQQEDSAVYLCASSSDRSLRGEQYFGPGTRLTVT.

The CDR3 bases are TGTGCCAGCAGCCTGACTAGCGGGAGAGGCCAAGAGACCCAGTACTTC. Residues: CASSLTSGRGQETQYF. The gene calls are TRBV11-3 and TRBJ2-5; TRBD2 matches 12 bases. CDR1 is SGHNT, CDR2 YENEEA, per germline. The CDR3 is 16 amino acids. J was trimmed by 1 base and V by 5 bases; bases with no gene match: 5. Variable domain in full (rest from reference TRBV11-3 and TRBJ2-5): EAGVVQSPRYKIIEKKQPVAFWCNPISGHNTLYWYLQNLGQGPELLIRYENEEAVDDSQLPKDRFSAERLKGVDSTLKIQPAELGDSAVYLCASSLTSGRGQETQYFGPGTRLLVL.

As DNA, the CDR3 is TGTGCCAGCAGTTACGTGGAAAGCACCGGGGAGCTGTTTTTT. Its translation: CASSYVESTGELFF. V usage is TRBV6-5 and J usage is TRBJ2-2, with D uncertain. This CDR3 has 14 residues. V was clipped by 2 bases and J by 4 bases, with 8 bases between them. Looked up from germline, CDR1 is MNHEY and CDR2 is SVGAGI.

In nucleotides, the CDR3 is TGTGCCAGCAGTGAATGGGCAGGGTCAGATACGCAGTATTTT. This encodes CASSEWAGSDTQYF. The chain has TRBV25-1 and TRBJ2-3; TRBD1 is a possible D gene (5 bases). The CDR3 covers 14 residues. Trimming removed 1 base at V and 4 bases at J, with 9 bases between. Germline values: CDR1 MGHDK, CDR2 SYGVNS.

Comments on this clone: In the same sample, other DNA sequences code for this CDR3. This chain uses TRBV5-4 with TRBJ2-7; D possibly corresponds to TRBD2 (6 bases). The CDR3 is 14 residues long. Between the trimmed V and J ends, which lost 0 bases and 7 bases, there was a span of 14 bases. The V gene's germline CDR1 is SGHNT and CDR2 YYREEE (reference sequence). This chain's CDR3 is CASSLEGRAGEQYF. CDR3 in DNA: TGTGCCAGCAGCTTGGAGGGCAGGGCGGGGGAGCAGTACTTC.

The chain carries TRBV28 and TRBJ2-7, with 11 bases aligning to TRBD2. There are 14 residues in the CDR3. The junction had 8 bases not matched to a gene; V was cut back by 9 bases and J by 4 bases. CDR1 is MDHEN and CDR2 is SYDVKM in the germline V gene. CDR3 DNA sequence: TGTGCCAGTACGACCGGGACTAGCGGTTACGAGCAGTACTTC. This encodes CASTTGTSGYEQYF.

The chain couples TRBV27 to TRBJ2-7; 13 bases match TRBD2. The CDR3 covers 16 residues. With V trimmed by 6 bases and J by 3 bases, 8 bases remained unmatched. In germline, CDR1 is MNHEY, CDR2 SMNVEV (reference sequence). This CDR3 reads CASSFGLAGEFYEQYF. The CDR3 coding sequence is TGTGCCAGCAGCTTTGGACTAGCGGGAGAATTCTACGAGCAGTACTTC.

This rearrangement joins TRBV25-1 to TRBJ1-1; no firm D call. Germline V gene sequence: CDR1 MGHDK, CDR2 SYGVNS. V dropped 4 bases and J dropped 5 bases, with 8 bases sitting between them. The CDR3 extends over 12 amino acids. CDR3 coding DNA: TGTGCCAGCAGTGGAATGGCGACTGAAGCTTTCTTT. This encodes CASSGMATEAFF.

This chain joins TRBV7-2 and TRBJ2-7, with D possibly being TRBD2 (7 bases). The CDR3 is 13 amino acids. Between the trimmed V and J ends, which lost 3 bases and 5 bases, there was a span of 11 bases. Germline V gives CDR1 SGHTA, CDR2 FQGNSA. CDR3 amino acids: CASSFWGGHEQYF. As DNA, the CDR3 is TGTGCCAGCAGCTTTTGGGGGGGCCACGAGCAGTACTTC.

The rearrangement links TRBV6-5 to TRBJ2-1; 8 nucleotides agree with TRBD2. The CDR3 is 16 residues long. Germline V gene sequence: CDR1 MNHEY, CDR2 SVGAGI. The ends lost 2 bases at V and 4 bases at J; junction bases unmatched: 7. CDR3 protein: CASSYPAGLGYNEQFF. The CDR3 nucleotides read TGTGCCAGCAGTTACCCCGCGGGACTAGGGTACAATGAGCAGTTCTTC.